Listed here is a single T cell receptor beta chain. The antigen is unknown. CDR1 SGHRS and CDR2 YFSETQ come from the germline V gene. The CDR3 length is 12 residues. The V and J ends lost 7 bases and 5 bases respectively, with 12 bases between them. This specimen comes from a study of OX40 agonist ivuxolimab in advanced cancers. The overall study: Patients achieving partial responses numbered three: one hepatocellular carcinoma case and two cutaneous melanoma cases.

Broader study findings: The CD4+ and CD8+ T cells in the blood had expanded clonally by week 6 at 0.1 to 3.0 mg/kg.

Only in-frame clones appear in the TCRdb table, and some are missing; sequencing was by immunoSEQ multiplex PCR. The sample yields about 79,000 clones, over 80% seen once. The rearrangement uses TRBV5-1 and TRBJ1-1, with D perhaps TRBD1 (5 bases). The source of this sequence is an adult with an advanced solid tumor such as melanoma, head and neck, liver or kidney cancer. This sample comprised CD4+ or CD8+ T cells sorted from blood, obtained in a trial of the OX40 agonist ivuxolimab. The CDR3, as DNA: TGCGCCAGCCGCTCGGGGGGAACTGAAGCTTTCTTT. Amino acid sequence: CASRSGGTEAFF.